This T cell receptor (beta chain) was sequenced for a study of monozygotic twins with inflammatory bowel disease. The CDR3 runs 14 residues. In germline, CDR1 is DFQATT, CDR2 SNEGSKA (reference sequence). The study, taken as a whole, reports: Patients got different immunosuppressive treatments, which may have made their repertoires more variable.

Regarding this clonotype: The antigen remains undetermined.

From roughly 4,000 ng of total RNA, each TCR library was prepared. Each UMI harboured a 6-nucleotide sample barcode and was appended via template switching. TCRalpha and TCRbeta cDNA was put through two nested PCRs of 16 and 9 cycles. TCRdb derives one entry per CDR3 protein from the 5' RACE reads, leaving out DNA. This sample carries more than 300,000 distinct CDR3 sequences, with approximately 2.4% going to the ten biggest clones. Sequencing input: blood. The rearrangement links TRBV20-1 to TRBJ2-7; TCRdb names TRBD1, which stays unverified in the absence of DNA. The source is a human donor with ulcerative colitis or Crohn's disease, or a healthy co-twin of an affected twin (not recorded which). The CDR3 protein is CSARDGPGPYEQYF.